The 27 T cell receptor beta chains below come from one sample, sequenced in a study of blood T cell repertoires in COVID-19. The assay was immunoSEQ multiplex PCR, and TCRdb's table has in-frame clones only and misses some. The repertoire holds 70,000 or so clones, with 87% as singletons. The sequenced sample was peripheral blood. These receptors were taken from a man aged 50-60 years with active COVID-19.

This chain connects TRBV7-9 to TRBJ1-1; no clear D. V was cut by 5 bases and J by 5 bases, with 12 bases left in between. Germline loops: CDR1 SEHNR, CDR2 FQNEAQ (reference sequence). This CDR3 contains 13 residues. The CDR3 is CASSNNPDTEAFF. Here the CDR3 DNA reads TGTGCCAGCAGCAACAACCCCGATACTGAAGCTTTCTTT.

This chain uses TRBV5-6 with TRBJ1-1; 8 bases align to TRBD1. The CDR3 runs to 13 residues. Germline V gene sequence: CDR1 SGHDT, CDR2 YYEEEE. The V segment lost 4 bases and the J segment 9 bases; nucleotides outside the gene matches: 8. The CDR3 sequence: CASSPGQGTQAFF. Written as DNA, the CDR3 is TGTGCCAGCAGCCCTGGACAGGGCACACAAGCTTTCTTT.

The sample holds a few counts of this clone. The chain joins TRBV29-1 to TRBJ2-7; 10 bases are a match to TRBD2. The length of the CDR3 is 12 residues. The junction had 1 base not matched to a gene; V was cut back by 3 bases and J by 5 bases. In germline, CDR1 is SQVTM, CDR2 ANQGSEA. CDR3 in DNA: TGCAGCGTTGAGGGACTAGCGAACGAGCAGTACTTC. Amino acid sequence: CSVEGLANEQYF.

The V gene is TRBV23-1, the J gene TRBJ2-1; weak D call: TRBD2 (5 bases). TRBV23-1 is an ORF for which the function is uncertain. Deletions cut 0 bases from V and 2 bases from J, with 17 bases between. The CDR3 sequence is 18 residues long. The CDR3 coding sequence is TGCGCCAGCAGTCAATCGGAGGACCCTCTCCCAACCTACAATGAGCAGTTCTTC. Encoded protein: CASSQSEDPLPTYNEQFF.

A few counts support this clone. The chain uses TRBV6-4 and TRBJ1-1; 7 nucleotides line up with TRBD1. There are 14 residues in the CDR3. Germline CDR1 reads MRHNA; CDR2 reads SNTAGT. The V gene end was trimmed by 0 bases and the J gene end by 5 bases; junction bases not matched to a gene: 3. The CDR3 is CASSDSSRGTEAFF. CDR3 bases: TGTGCCAGCAGTGACTCGAGCAGGGGGACTGAAGCTTTCTTT.

This chain joins TRBV2 and TRBJ2-5; 11 positions match TRBD2. With 10 bases clipped from V and 0 bases from J, the junction kept 7 bases outside the gene matches. The CDR3 spans 15 residues. The V gene's germline CDR1 is SNHLY and CDR2 FYNNEI. The CDR3 reads CATQGLAAYQETQYF. In nucleotides, the CDR3 is TGTGCCACCCAGGGACTAGCGGCGTACCAAGAGACCCAGTACTTC.

This clone came up once. This chain uses TRBV5-1 with TRBJ2-7, with D uncertain. The CDR3 consists of 13 residues. Per the germline V gene, CDR1 is SGHRS and CDR2 is YFSETQ. V dropped 0 bases and J dropped 1 base, with 5 bases sitting between them. The CDR3 loop is CASSLDWSYEQYF. CDR3 nucleotides: TGCGCCAGCAGCTTGGACTGGTCCTACGAGCAGTACTTC.

The chain has TRBV11-3 and TRBJ2-3; a weak D match, TRBD1 (5 bases). The CDR3 runs 13 residues. Germline values: CDR1 SGHNT, CDR2 YENEEA. The germline V and J ends were trimmed by 5 bases and 5 bases, with 11 bases remaining between them. The CDR3 DNA follows: TGTGCCAGCAGCATAGGGGCAGGAGATACGCAGTATTTT. Protein product: CASSIGAGDTQYF.

There are many counts of this clone. V is TRBV27 and J is TRBJ2-7; 7 bases agree with TRBD2. The CDR3 covers 15 residues. Losses at the gene ends were 2 bases for V and 4 bases for J; bases not matched to a gene: 8. Germline lookup yields CDR1 MNHEY and CDR2 SMNVEV (reference sequence). The DNA of the CDR3 is TGTGCCAGCAGTTTAGTCCCGGGAGGTGAATACGAGCAGTACTTC. Translation: CASSLVPGGEYEQYF.

V usage is TRBV28 and J usage is TRBJ2-3, with 9 bases aligning to TRBD2. The V gene's germline CDR1 is MDHEN and CDR2 SYDVKM. The CDR3 is 19 residues long. The junction had 16 bases not matched to a gene; V was cut back by 3 bases and J by 3 bases. CDR3 amino acids: CASSFLLTSGLGGTDTQYF. The DNA of the CDR3 is TGTGCCAGCAGTTTTCTGTTAACTAGCGGGCTAGGAGGGACAGATACGCAGTATTTT.

This sequence joins TRBV6-5 and TRBJ2-1; 8 nucleotides line up with TRBD2. Germline lookup yields CDR1 MNHEY and CDR2 SVGAGI. V shed 6 bases and J 9 bases; nucleotides not matched to a gene: 7. This CDR3 has 13 residues. CDR3 loop: CASRNSGIGEQFF. CDR3 nucleotides: TGTGCCAGCAGAAATAGCGGGATTGGTGAGCAGTTCTTC.

The J gene is TRBJ2-1, the V gene TRBV5-1, with 8 positions matching TRBD2. Germline V gene data show CDR1 as SGHRS and CDR2 as YFSETQ. With V trimmed by 0 bases and J by 4 bases, 6 bases remained unmatched. The CDR3 loop spans 16 amino acids. This CDR3 reads CASSLVSTSEYNEQFF. DNA for the CDR3: TGCGCCAGCAGCTTGGTATCGACTAGCGAGTACAATGAGCAGTTCTTC.

This chain uses TRBV12-3 or TRBV12-4 with TRBJ1-6, with D uncertain. The CDR3 is 12 residues long. The germline V and J ends were trimmed by 3 bases and 7 bases, with 4 bases remaining between them. CDR3 bases: TGTGCCAGCAGTTTTGAGAATTCACCCCTCCACTTT. Protein: CASSFENSPLHF.

The chain couples TRBV30 to TRBJ2-5; the match to TRBD2 covers 7 bases. The CDR3 is 13 amino acids. CDR1 and CDR2 from the germline V gene are GTSNPN and SVGIG (reference sequence). V shed 0 bases and J 4 bases; nucleotides not matched to a gene: 2. Written as DNA, the CDR3 is TGTGCCTGGAGTGTACTAGCGAGAGAGACCCAGTACTTC. It codes for CAWSVLARETQYF.

The chain recombines TRBV6-2 or TRBV6-3 with TRBJ2-1; perhaps TRBD2 as D (5 bases). Germline V CDR1 and CDR2: MNHEY, SVGEGT. The germline V and J ends were trimmed by 3 bases and 7 bases, with 22 bases remaining between them. This CDR3 has 17 residues. The chain's CDR3 is CASSYIGRVTVGNEQFF. Here the CDR3 DNA reads TGTGCCAGCAGTTATATTGGGAGAGTGACGGTTGGTAATGAGCAGTTCTTC.

J is TRBJ2-2 and V is TRBV5-6; the D gene is possibly TRBD2 (5 bases). Trimming pared 3 bases from V and 7 bases from J, leaving 16 bases between. The CDR3 runs 15 residues. Germline V lookup: CDR1 SGHDT, CDR2 YYEEEE. CDR3 nucleotides: TGTGCCAGCAGCTCCCTTAGCGACGGGGTCGGGGAGCTGTTTTTT. Its protein product is CASSSLSDGVGELFF.

J is TRBJ1-1 and V is TRBV10-3; TRBD1 agrees at 8 bases. With 11 bases clipped from V and 0 bases from J, the junction kept 5 bases outside the gene matches. Germline V lookup: CDR1 ENHRY, CDR2 SYGVKD. This CDR3 has 13 residues. The CDR3 region is CASRTGMNTEAFF. The DNA for the CDR3 is TGTGCCTCCCGGACAGGGATGAACACTGAAGCTTTCTTT.

This chain uses TRBV7-3 with TRBJ1-5; D possibly corresponds to TRBD1 (5 bases). Germline V gives CDR1 SGHTA, CDR2 FQGTGA. This CDR3 region has 19 residues. Trimming pared 4 bases from V and 4 bases from J, leaving 26 bases between. Written as DNA, the CDR3 is TGTGCCAGCAGCTCCTTGGTCCAGGGTCTGGAGGGGAAGAATCAGCCCCAGCATTTT. Its translation: CASSSLVQGLEGKNQPQHF. Filled out from reference TRBV7-3 and TRBJ1-5, the complete variable domain reads GAGVSQTPSNKVTEKGKYVELRCDPISGHTALYWYRQSLGQGPEFLIYFQGTGAADDSGLPNDRFFAVRPEGSVSTLKIQRTERGDSAVYLCASSSLVQGLEGKNQPQHFGDGTRLSIL.

The V and J genes are TRBV5-1 and TRBJ2-7, with a weak D call TRBD1 (5 bases). CDR1 and CDR2 from the germline V gene are SGHRS and YFSETQ. The CDR3 extends over 13 amino acids. Trimming shortened V by 0 bases and J by 5 bases, and 9 bases separated the two germline ends. Here the CDR3 reads CASSLGGANEQYF. For the CDR3, the DNA is TGCGCCAGCAGCTTGGGGGGCGCGAACGAGCAGTACTTC.

The gene calls are TRBV14 and TRBJ2-2; maybe TRBD2 (5 bases). The CDR3 is made up of 17 amino acids. Germline V gene sequence: CDR1 SGHDN, CDR2 FVKESK. V shed 3 bases and J shed 7 bases, with 21 bases lying between them. CDR3 in amino acids: CASSHAYVVVGSGELFF. The CDR3 nucleotides are TGTGCCAGCAGCCACGCCTACGTGGTTGTGGGGAGCGGGGAGCTGTTTTTT.

The J gene is TRBJ1-2, the V gene TRBV5-6, with 8 nucleotides matching TRBD1. The CDR3 has 16 residues. Trimming took 4 bases from V and 4 from J; bases not matched to a gene: 12. Looked up from germline, CDR1 is SGHDT and CDR2 is YYEEEE. The CDR3 sequence: CASSLDTRQGFYGYTF. The DNA for the CDR3 is TGTGCCAGCAGCCTCGATACAAGACAGGGGTTCTATGGCTACACCTTC.

V gene TRBV4-3 combines with J gene TRBJ1-1; D unresolved. The V gene's germline CDR1 is LGHNA and CDR2 YSLEER. This CDR3 is built from 15 residues. Trimming took off 0 bases at V and 1 base at J, with 9 bases between the two ends. The CDR3 coding sequence is TGCGCCAGCAGCCAAGAACTAGTGAGGAACACTGAAGCTTTCTTT. Translation: CASSQELVRNTEAFF.

This rearrangement joins TRBV9 to TRBJ2-1; possibly TRBD2 for D (6 bases). The CDR3 is 14 amino acids. The V end was cut by 2 bases, the J end by 3 bases, with 9 bases between. Germline CDR1 and CDR2: SGDLS and YYNGEE. This chain's CDR3 is CASSVRDFYNEQFF. In DNA form, the CDR3 reads TGTGCCAGCAGCGTCCGGGACTTCTACAATGAGCAGTTCTTC.

This chain links TRBV6-5 with TRBJ1-2; a possible D gene is TRBD1 (5 bases). Trimming removed 7 bases from V and 5 bases from J, with 11 bases in between. This CDR3 region has 12 residues. CDR1 and CDR2 from the germline V gene are MNHEY and SVGAGI. This chain's CDR3 is CASMGQAYGYTF. The CDR3 DNA reads TGTGCCAGCATGGGGCAGGCATATGGCTACACCTTC.

The chain is built from TRBV5-6 and TRBJ2-5; 11 bases align to TRBD2. Losses at the gene ends were 4 bases for V and 4 bases for J; bases not matched to a gene: 15. This CDR3 is 18 amino acids long. Per the germline V gene, CDR1 is SGHDT and CDR2 is YYEEEE. Here the CDR3 reads CASSPTSGSFRSGETQYF. In nucleotides, the CDR3 is TGTGCCAGCAGCCCTACTAGCGGGAGTTTTAGGTCGGGAGAGACCCAGTACTTC. Full variable domain (missing parts from reference TRBV5-6 and TRBJ2-5): DAGVTQSPTHLIKTRGQQVTLRCSPKSGHDTVSWYQQALGQGPQFIFQYYEEEERQRGNFPDRFSGHQFPNYSSELNVNALLLGDSALYLCASSPTSGSFRSGETQYFGPGTRLLVL.

The chain recombines TRBV5-1 with TRBJ2-1; weak D call: TRBD2 (5 bases). CDR1 is SGHRS and CDR2 is YFSETQ in the germline V gene. Deletions cut 2 bases from V and 2 bases from J, with 11 bases between. This CDR3 has 15 amino acids. CDR3 loop: CASSFGGSPYNEQFF. The CDR3 nucleotides read TGCGCCAGCAGCTTCGGTGGGAGCCCCTACAATGAGCAGTTCTTC.

This clone turned up a few times. V and J are TRBV5-4 and TRBJ1-2; 9 positions match TRBD1. The germline V gene encodes CDR1 SGHNT and CDR2 YYREEE (reference sequence). The V gene end was trimmed by 3 bases and the J gene end by 6 bases; junction bases not matched to a gene: 3. CDR3 length: 13 residues. The DNA for the CDR3 is TGTGCCAGCAGCTGGGACAGGGAAAATGGCTACACCTTC. It encodes CASSWDRENGYTF.